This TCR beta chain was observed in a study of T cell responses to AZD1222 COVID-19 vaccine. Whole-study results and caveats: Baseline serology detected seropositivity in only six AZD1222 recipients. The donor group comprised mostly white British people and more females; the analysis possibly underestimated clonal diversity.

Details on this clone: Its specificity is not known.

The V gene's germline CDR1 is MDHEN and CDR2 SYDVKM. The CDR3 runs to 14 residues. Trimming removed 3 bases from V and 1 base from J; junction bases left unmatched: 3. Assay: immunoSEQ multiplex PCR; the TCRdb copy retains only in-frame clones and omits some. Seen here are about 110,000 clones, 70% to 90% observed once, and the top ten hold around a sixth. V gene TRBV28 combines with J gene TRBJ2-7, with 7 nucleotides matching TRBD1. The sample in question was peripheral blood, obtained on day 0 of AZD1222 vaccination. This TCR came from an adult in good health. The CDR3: CASSFSGGSYEQYF. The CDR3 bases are TGTGCCAGCAGTTTTTCAGGGGGTTCCTACGAGCAGTACTTC.